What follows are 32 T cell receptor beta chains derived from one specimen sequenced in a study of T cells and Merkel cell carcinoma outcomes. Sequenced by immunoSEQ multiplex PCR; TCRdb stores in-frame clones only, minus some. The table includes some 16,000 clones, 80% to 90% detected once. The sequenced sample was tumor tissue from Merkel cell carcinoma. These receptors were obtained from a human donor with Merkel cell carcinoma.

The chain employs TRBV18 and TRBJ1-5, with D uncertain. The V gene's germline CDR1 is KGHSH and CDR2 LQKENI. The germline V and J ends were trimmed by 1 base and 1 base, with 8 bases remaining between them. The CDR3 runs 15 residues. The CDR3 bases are TGTGCCAGCTCACCACAGGGAACGAGCAATCAGCCCCAGCATTTT. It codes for CASSPQGTSNQPQHF.

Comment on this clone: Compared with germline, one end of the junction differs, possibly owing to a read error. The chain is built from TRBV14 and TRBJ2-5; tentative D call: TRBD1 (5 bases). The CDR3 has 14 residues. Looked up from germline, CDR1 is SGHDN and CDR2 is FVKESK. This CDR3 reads CASSQEYRQGTQYF. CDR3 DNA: TGTGCCAGCAGCCAAGAGTACAGGCAAGGGACCCAGTACTTC.

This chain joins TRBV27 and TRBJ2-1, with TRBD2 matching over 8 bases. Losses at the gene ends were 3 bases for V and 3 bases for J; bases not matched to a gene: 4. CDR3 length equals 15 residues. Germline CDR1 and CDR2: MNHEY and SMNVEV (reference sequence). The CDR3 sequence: CASSFGSGDYNEQFF. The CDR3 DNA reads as TGTGCCAGCAGTTTCGGTAGCGGGGACTACAATGAGCAGTTCTTC.

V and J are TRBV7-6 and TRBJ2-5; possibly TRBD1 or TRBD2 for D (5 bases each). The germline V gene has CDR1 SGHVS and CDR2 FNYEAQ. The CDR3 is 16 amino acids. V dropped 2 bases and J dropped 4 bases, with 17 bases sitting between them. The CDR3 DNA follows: TGTGCCAGCAGCTTAAATCCCGAGACTGGGGGAGAGACCCAGTACTTC. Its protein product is CASSLNPETGGETQYF.

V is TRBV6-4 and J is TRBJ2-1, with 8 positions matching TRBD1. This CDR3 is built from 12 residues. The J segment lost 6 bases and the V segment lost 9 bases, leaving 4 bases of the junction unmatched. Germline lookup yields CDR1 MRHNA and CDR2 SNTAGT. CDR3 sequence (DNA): TGTGCCAGACAGGGGGATTTCAATGAGCAGTTCTTC. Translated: CARQGDFNEQFF.

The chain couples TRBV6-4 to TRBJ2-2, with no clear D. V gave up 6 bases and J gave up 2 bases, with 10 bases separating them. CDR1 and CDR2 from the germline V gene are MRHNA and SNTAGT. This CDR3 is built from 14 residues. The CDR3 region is CASRSSVNTGELFF. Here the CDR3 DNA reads TGTGCCAGCAGGTCTAGTGTCAACACCGGGGAGCTGTTTTTT.

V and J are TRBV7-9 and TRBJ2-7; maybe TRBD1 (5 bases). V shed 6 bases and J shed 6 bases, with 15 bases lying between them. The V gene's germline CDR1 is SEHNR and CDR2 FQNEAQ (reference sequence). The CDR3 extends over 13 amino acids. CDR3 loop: CASRRQGNGEQYF. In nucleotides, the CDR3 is TGTGCCAGCAGACGGCAGGGTAACGGCGAGCAGTACTTC. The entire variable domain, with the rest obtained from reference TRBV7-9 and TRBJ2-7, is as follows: DTGVSQNPRHKITKRGQNVTFRCDPISEHNRLYWYRQTLGQGPEFLTYFQNEAQLEKSRLLSDRFSAERPKGSFSTLEIQRTEQGDSAMYLCASRRQGNGEQYFGPGTRLTVT.

The CDR3 loop is CASSPGSNSVAYF. CDR3 DNA: TGTGCCAGCAGCCCAGGCTCAAATTCTGTTGCGTATTTT. The gene calls are TRBV7-9 and TRBJ2-3; D is unresolved. The germline CDR1 and CDR2 sequences are SEHNR and FQNEAQ (reference sequence). Trimming took 5 bases from V and 14 from J, leaving 20 bases between them. This CDR3 is built from 13 residues.

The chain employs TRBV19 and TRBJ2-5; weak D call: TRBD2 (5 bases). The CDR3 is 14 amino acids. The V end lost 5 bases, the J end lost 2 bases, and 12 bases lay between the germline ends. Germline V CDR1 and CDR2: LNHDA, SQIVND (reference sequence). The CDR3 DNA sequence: TGTGCCAGTAGTCCAGGCAGGACTCAAGAGACCCAGTACTTC. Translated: CASSPGRTQETQYF.

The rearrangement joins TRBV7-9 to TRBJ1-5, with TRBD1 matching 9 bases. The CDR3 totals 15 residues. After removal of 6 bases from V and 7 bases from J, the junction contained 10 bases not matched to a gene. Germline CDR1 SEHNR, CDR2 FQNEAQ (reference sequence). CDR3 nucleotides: TGTGCCAGCAGGGACAGGGGTGGTGCGGACCAGCCCCAGCATTTT. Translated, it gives CASRDRGGADQPQHF.

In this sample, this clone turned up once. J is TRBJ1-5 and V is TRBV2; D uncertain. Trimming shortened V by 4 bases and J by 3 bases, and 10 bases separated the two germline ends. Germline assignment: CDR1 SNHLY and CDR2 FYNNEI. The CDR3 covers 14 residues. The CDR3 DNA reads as TGTGCCAGCAGTGGAACCCTTTTCAATCAGCCCCAGCATTTT. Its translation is CASSGTLFNQPQHF.

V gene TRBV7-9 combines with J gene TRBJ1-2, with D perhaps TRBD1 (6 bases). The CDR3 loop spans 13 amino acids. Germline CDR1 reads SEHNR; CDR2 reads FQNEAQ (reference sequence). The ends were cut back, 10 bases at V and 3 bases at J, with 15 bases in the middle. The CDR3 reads CATTGGADYGYTF. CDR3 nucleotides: TGTGCCACCACGGGGGGCGCGGACTATGGCTACACCTTC.

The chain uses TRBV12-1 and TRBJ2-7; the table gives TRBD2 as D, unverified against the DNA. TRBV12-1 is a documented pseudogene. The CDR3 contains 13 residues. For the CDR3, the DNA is TGTGCCAGCAGCTCTCCCGGGGACTACGAGCAGTACTTC. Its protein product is CASSSPGDYEQYF.

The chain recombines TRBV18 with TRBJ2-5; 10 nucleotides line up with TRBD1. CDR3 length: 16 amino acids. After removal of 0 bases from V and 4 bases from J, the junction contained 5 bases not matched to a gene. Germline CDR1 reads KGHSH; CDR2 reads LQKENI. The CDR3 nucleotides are TGTGCCAGCTCACCACCAGGGACAGGGGTCAGAGAGACCCAGTACTTC. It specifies CASSPPGTGVRETQYF.

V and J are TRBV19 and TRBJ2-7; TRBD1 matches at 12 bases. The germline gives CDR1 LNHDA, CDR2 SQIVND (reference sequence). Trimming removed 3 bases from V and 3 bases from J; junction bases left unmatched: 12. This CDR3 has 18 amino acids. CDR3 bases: TGTGCCAGTAGTATCGAGGGGACAGGGGGCGCCGGATTCTACGAGCAGTACTTC. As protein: CASSIEGTGGAGFYEQYF.

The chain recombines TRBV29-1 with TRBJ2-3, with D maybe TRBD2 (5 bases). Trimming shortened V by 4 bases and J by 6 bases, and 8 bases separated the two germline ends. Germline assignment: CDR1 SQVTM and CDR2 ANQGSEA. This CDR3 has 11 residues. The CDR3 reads CSVAGSDTQYF. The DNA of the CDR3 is TGCAGCGTTGCTGGGAGCGATACGCAGTATTTT.

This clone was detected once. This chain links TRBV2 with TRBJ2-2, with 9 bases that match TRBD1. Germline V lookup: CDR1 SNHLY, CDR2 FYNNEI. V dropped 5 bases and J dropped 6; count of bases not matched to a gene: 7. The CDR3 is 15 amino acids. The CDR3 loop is CASSRTGGMAGELFF. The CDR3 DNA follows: TGTGCCAGCAGTCGTACAGGGGGCATGGCCGGGGAGCTGTTTTTT.

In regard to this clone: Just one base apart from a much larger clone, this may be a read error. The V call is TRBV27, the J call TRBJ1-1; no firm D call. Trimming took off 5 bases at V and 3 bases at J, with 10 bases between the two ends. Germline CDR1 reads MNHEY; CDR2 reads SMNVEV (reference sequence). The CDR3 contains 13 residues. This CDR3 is CASSIQQYTEAFF. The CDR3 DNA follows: TGTGCCAGCAGTATTCAACAGTACACTGAAGCTTTCTTT.

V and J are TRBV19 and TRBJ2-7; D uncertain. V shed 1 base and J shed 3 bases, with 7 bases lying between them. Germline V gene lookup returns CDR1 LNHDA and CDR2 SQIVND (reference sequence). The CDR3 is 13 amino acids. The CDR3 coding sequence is TGTGCCAGTAGTATAGGGGGAATCTACGAGCAGTACTTC. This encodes CASSIGGIYEQYF.

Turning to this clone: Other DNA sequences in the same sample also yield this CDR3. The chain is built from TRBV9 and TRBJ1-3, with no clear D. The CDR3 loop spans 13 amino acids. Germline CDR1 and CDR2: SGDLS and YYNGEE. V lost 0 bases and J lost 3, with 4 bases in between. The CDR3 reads CASSVEGGNTIYF. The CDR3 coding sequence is TGTGCCAGCAGCGTAGAGGGTGGAAACACCATATATTTT.

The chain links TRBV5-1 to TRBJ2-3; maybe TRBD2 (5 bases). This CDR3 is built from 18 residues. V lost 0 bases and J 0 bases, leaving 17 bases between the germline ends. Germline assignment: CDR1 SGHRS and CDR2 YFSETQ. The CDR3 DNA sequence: TGCGCCAGCAGCTTGGTGGGGATCCCTAGGACTAGCACAGATACGCAGTATTTT. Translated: CASSLVGIPRTSTDTQYF.

Here the CDR3 reads CAWKKGDYDTIYF. The CDR3 bases are TGTGCCTGGAAAAAGGGAGATTATGACACCATATATTTT. The gene calls are TRBV30 and TRBJ1-3; D unresolved. The CDR3 is made up of 13 amino acids. CDR1 and CDR2 (germline): GTSNPN, SVGIG (reference sequence). V was pared by 4 bases and J by 8 bases, with 15 bases between.

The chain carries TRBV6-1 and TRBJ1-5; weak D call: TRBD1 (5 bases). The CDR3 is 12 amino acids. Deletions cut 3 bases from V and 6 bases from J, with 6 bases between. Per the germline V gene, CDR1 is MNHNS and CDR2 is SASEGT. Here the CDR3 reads CASSDRVQPQHF. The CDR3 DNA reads TGTGCCAGCAGTGACAGGGTTCAGCCCCAGCATTTT.

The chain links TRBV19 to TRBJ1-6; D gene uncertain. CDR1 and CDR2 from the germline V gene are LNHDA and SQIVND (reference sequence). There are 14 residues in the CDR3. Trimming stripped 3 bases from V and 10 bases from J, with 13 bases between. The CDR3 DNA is TGTGCCAGTAGTATCAGGCAGATCAGCTCACCCCTCCACTTT. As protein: CASSIRQISSPLHF.

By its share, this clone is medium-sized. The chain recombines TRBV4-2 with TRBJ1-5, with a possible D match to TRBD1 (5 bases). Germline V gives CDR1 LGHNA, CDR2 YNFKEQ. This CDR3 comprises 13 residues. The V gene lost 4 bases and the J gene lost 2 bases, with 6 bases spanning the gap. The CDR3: CASSRGGNQPQHF. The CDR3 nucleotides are TGTGCCAGCAGCCGGGGGGGCAATCAGCCCCAGCATTTT.

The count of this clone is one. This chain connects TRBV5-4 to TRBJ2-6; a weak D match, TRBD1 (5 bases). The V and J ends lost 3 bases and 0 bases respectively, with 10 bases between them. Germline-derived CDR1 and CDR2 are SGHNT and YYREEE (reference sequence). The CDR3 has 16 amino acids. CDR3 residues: CASSYDRSSGANVLTF. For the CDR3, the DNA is TGTGCCAGCAGCTACGACAGAAGCTCTGGGGCCAACGTCCTGACTTTC.

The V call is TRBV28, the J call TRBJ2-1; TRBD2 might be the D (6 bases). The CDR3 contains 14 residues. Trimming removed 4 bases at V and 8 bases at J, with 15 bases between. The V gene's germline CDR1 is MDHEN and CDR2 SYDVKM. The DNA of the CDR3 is TGTGCCAGCAGTTATTACCGGGGGAGCTATGAGCAGTTCTTC. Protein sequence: CASSYYRGSYEQFF.

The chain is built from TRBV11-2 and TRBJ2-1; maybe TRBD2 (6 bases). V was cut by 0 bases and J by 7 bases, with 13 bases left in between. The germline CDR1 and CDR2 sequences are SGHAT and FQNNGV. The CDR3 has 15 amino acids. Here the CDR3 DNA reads TGTGCCAGCAGCTTAGAGTGGGGGGTTGTAAATGAGCAGTTCTTC. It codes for CASSLEWGVVNEQFF.

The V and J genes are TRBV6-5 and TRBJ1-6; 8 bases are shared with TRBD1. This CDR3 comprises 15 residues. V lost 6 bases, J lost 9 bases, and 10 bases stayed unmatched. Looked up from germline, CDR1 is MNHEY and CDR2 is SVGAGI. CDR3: CASSRERTGTSPLHF. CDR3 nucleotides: TGTGCCAGCAGCCGCGAGAGGACAGGGACTTCACCCCTCCACTTT.

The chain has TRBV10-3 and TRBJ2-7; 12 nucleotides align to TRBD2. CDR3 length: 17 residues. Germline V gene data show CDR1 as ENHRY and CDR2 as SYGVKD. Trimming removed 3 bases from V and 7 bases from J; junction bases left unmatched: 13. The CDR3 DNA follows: TGTGCCATCAGTGACCCCGGCCAACTAGCGGGAGGTAATGAGCAGTACTTC. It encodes CAISDPGQLAGGNEQYF.

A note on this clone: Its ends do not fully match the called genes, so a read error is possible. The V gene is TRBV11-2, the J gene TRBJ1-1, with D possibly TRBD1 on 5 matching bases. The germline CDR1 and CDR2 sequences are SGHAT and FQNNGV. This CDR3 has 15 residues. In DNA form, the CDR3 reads TGTGCCAGCAGCTTATTCGGCAGGGTGAAGACTGAAGCTTTCTTT. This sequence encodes CASSLFGRVKTEAFF. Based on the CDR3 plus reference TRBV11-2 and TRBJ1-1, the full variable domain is EAGVAQSPRYKIIEKRQSVAFWCNPISGHATLYWYQQILGQGPKLLIQFQNNGVVDDSQLPKDRFSAERLKGVDSTLKIQPAKLEDSAVYLCASSLFGRVKTEAFFGQGTRLTVV.

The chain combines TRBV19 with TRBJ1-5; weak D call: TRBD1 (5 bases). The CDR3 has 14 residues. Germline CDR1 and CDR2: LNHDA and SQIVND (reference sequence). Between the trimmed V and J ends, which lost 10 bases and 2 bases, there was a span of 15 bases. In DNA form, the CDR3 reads TGTGCCACCAGTGGCGTGGGGGGCAATCAGCCCCAGCATTTT. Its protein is CATSGVGGNQPQHF.